The present T cell receptor (beta chain) was sequenced within a study of blood T cell repertoires in COVID-19. This CDR3 is 16 amino acids long. Trimming removed 6 bases from V and 2 bases from J; junction bases left unmatched: 10. The germline V gene encodes CDR1 MDHEN and CDR2 SYDVKM. Measured with immunoSEQ multiplex PCR; TCRdb has only the in-frame clones, and not every one. The sample holds 190,000 or so clones, roughly nine tenths seen once. Living in 24 US areas, the participants were between about 18 and 95 years of age. The sample comprised PBMCs or T cells enriched from blood (not recorded which). The gene calls are TRBV28 and TRBJ1-2; 9 bases map to TRBD1. This clonotype was sampled from a woman between 18 and 29 years old who had recovered from COVID-19. The DNA of the CDR3 is TGTGCCAGCAGCACGGGGGGACAGGGCATAAACTATGGCTACACCTTC. Encoded protein: CASSTGGQGINYGYTF.